This T cell receptor (beta chain) was documented in a study of blood T cell repertoires in COVID-19. Overall study context: Samples representing acute and convalescent COVID-19 were sourced from the United States, Italy and Spain. T cells, B-cell-depleted T cells, or PBMCs provided the cDNA or gDNA that served as material.

By share, this clone ranks as medium-sized. V was clipped by 1 base and J by 6 bases; unmatched bases: 3. Germline assignment: CDR1 SNHLY and CDR2 FYNNEI. The CDR3 covers 15 residues. Original handling: Nucleated cell counts were estimated from reference gene primer amplification. Measured with immunoSEQ multiplex PCR; TCRdb has only the in-frame clones, and not every one. That table is the source of V, J and clone size, and D and trimming were worked out from the DNA. The sample carries roughly 11,000 clones, 70% to 75% recorded once. The receptor was derived from a man between 60 and 75 years old with COVID-19, enrolled during active disease. V usage is TRBV2 and J usage is TRBJ2-7, with TRBD2 identical over 13 bases. Sequenced sample: peripheral blood. DNA for the CDR3: TGTGCCAGCAGTGAAGGGACTAGCGGGAGACTCGAGCAGTACGTC. This translates into CASSEGTSGRLEQYV.